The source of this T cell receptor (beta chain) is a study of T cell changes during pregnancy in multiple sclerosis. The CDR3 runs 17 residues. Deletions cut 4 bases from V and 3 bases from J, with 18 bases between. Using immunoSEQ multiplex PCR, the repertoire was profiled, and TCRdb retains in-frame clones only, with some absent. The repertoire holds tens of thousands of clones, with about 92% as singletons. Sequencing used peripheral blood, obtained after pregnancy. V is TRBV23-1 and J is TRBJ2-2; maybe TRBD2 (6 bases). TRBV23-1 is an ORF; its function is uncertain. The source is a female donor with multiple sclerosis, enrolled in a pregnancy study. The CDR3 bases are TGCGCCAGCAGTCGGACCCCTCGGGAGCGGGACACCGGGGAGCTGTTTTTT. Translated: CASSRTPRERDTGELFF.